Below, 26 T cell receptor delta chains from the same sample are listed, as sequenced in a study of DNA immune sequencing with unique molecular identifiers. Genomic DNA underwent 32-plex PCR targeting all 8 TRDV and 4 TRDJ genes. In around 3 barcoding PCR cycles, molecules received a 12-nucleotide UMI, then adapter PCR followed. TCRdb reprocessed the multiplex PCR reads through CATT. The data hold more than 4,500 delta-chain clones, with 11% observed a single time. Material for sequencing was gamma-delta T cells enriched from blood buffy coat, or unenriched PBMCs (not recorded which). Receptors originate from a human donor in good health.

This clone came up a few times. The TCRdb protein comes from a much larger clone and disagrees with this DNA's translation at residue 15, likely due to a read error; the protein given here is derived from the DNA. The chain employs TRDV2 and TRDJ1, with 11 bases identical to TRDD3. This CDR3 is 18 amino acids long. Germline V CDR1 and CDR2: GEAIGNYY, EKD. This chain's CDR3 is CACDTLWGILNKTDILIF. The CDR3 DNA is TGTGCCTGTGACACTCTCTGGGGGATACTTAATAAAACCGATATACTCATCTTT.

About this clone itself: A far larger clone is one nucleotide away, so this likely arose from a read error. Distinct nucleotide sequences in the sample also encode this CDR3. The V and J genes are TRDV2 and TRDJ1; 9 bases align to TRDD3. The CDR3 totals 19 residues. Germline V gene lookup returns CDR1 GEAIGNYY and CDR2 EKD. Written as DNA, the CDR3 is TGTGCCTGTGACACCGTTGCTGGTCTGGGGGATGAGTTCCCCGATAAGCTCATCTTT. Its translation: CACDTVAGLGDEFPDKLIF.

The V call is TRDV2, the J call TRDJ1; tentatively, D is TRDD3 (5 bases). V shed 3 bases and J shed 1 base, with 26 bases lying between them. This CDR3 has 19 residues. Germline V CDR1 and CDR2: GEAIGNYY, EKD. The CDR3 loop is CACDAVGTTEGSSTDKLIF. Written as DNA, the CDR3 is TGTGCCTGTGACGCCGTGGGGACGACTGAGGGATCCTCCACCGATAAACTCATCTTT.

Points on this clone: A far larger clone is one nucleotide away, so this likely arose from a read error. Different DNA sequences within this sample yield the same CDR3. The rearrangement joins TRDV2 to TRDJ1; 7 bases line up with TRDD3. The CDR3 is made up of 17 amino acids. The junction had 9 bases not matched to a gene; V was cut back by 0 bases and J by 0 bases. Germline loops: CDR1 GEAIGNYY, CDR2 EKD. For the CDR3, the DNA is TGTGCCTGTGACACCCTTGTGTTGGGGGAGAACACCGATAAACTCATCTTT. Its protein product is CACDTLVLGENTDKLIF.

Details on this clone: TCRdb has a much larger clone's protein, which differs at residue 7 from the translation of this DNA, likely because of a read error; what is shown is the protein translated from the DNA. The chain is built from TRDV2 and TRDJ1, with 9 bases fitting TRDD3. V lost 0 bases, J lost 0 bases, and 13 bases stayed unmatched. CDR1 and CDR2 from the germline V gene are GEAIGNYY and EKD. The CDR3 runs to 19 residues. CDR3 protein: CACDTLTLLGEEYTDKLIF. CDR3 DNA: TGTGCCTGTGACACCTTGACTTTACTGGGGGAAGAGTACACCGATAAACTCATCTTT.

This chain uses TRDV1 with TRDJ1; tentatively, D is TRDD2 or TRDD3 (9 bases each). The J gene, absent from TCRdb, was called here by matching the DNA to germline. The CDR3 extends over 22 amino acids. V was cut by 1 base and J by 2 bases, with 32 bases left in between. Germline-derived CDR1 and CDR2 are TSWWSYY and QGS. The CDR3 DNA sequence: TGTGCTCTTGGGGAACCTCCTCCTTCCTACGAATGGGGGATAAGAAGAACCGATAAACTCATCTTT. This codes for CALGEPPPSYEWGIRRTDKLIF.

The table lists this clone with many counts. This chain joins TRDV2 and TRDJ1; 10 nucleotides line up with TRDD3. V lost 3 bases, J lost 1 base, and 13 bases stayed unmatched. This CDR3 has 18 residues. The germline V gene has CDR1 GEAIGNYY and CDR2 EKD. CDR3 coding DNA: TGTGCCTGTGACCCCGTAGCGAGGGGGGATACGGGCACCGATAAACTCATCTTT. Protein product: CACDPVARGDTGTDKLIF.

This clone was counted ten times or more. J is TRDJ1 and V is TRDV1, with 8 bases matching TRDD3. This CDR3 is built from 13 residues. Trimming took 1 base from V and 11 from J; bases not matched to a gene: 6. The germline V gene encodes CDR1 TSWWSYY and CDR2 QGS. The CDR3 spells CALGEPPGGPLIF. As DNA, the CDR3 is TGTGCTCTTGGGGAACCCCCTGGGGGACCGCTCATCTTT.

Comment on this clone: A far larger clone lies a single base away; this is likely a read error. Other DNA sequences within the sample encode an identical CDR3. V usage is TRDV2 and J usage is TRDJ3; D remains ambiguous. Germline values: CDR1 GEAIGNYY, CDR2 EKD. This CDR3 is built from 17 residues. The V end was cut by 1 base, the J end by 0 bases, with 9 bases between. This CDR3 reads CACDTSPPSWDTRQMFF. CDR3 DNA sequence: TGTGCCTGTGACACATCACCCCCCTCCTGGGACACCCGACAGATGTTTTTC.

Worth noting for this clone: A far larger clone is just one base off, so this is likely a read error. Other DNA sequences in this sample translate to the same CDR3. The J gene is TRDJ1, the V gene TRDV1, with 8 bases identical to TRDD2. Here the J gene was assigned by germline matching of the DNA, as TCRdb has none. The germline V gene has CDR1 TSWWSYY and CDR2 QGS. The CDR3 covers 23 residues. CDR3 protein: CALGDLPRTSYVRGGTYTEKLIF. The CDR3 DNA reads as TGTGCTCTTGGGGACCTACCAAGGACTTCCTACGTCCGGGGGGGGACGTACACCGAGAAACTCATCTTT.

The sample holds a few counts of this clone. This likely traces to a read error, being one base from a far larger clone. This sample also contains other DNA sequences that code for the same CDR3. This chain's CDR3 is CACDTVGGALTAQLFF. CDR3 bases: TGTGCTTGTGACACCGTTGGGGGAGCTTTGACAGCACAACTCTTCTTT. The chain links TRDV2 to TRDJ2; 7 bases align to TRDD3. Germline lookup yields CDR1 GEAIGNYY and CDR2 EKD. The CDR3 runs to 16 residues.

Details on this clone: A far larger clone is just one base off, so this is likely a read error. The sample contains more than one DNA sequence encoding this CDR3. The rearrangement uses TRDV2 and TRDJ4, with 8 bases that match TRDD3. The CDR3 covers 17 residues. J lost 2 bases, V lost 7 bases, and 20 bases had no gene match. Germline V gene lookup returns CDR1 GEAIGNYY and CDR2 EKD. CDR3 sequence: CACDSAGDTPPLRPLIF. CDR3 in DNA: TGTGCCTGCGACTCCGCTGGGGATACCCCACCCCTTAGACCCCTGATCTTT.

The table lists this clone with a few counts. TCRdb attributes to this sequence the protein of a much larger clone, which differs from the DNA translation at residue 11; a read error is likely, and the protein displayed is translated from the DNA. The chain employs TRDV2 and TRDJ3; D is ambiguous. Germline V gene data show CDR1 as GEAIGNYY and CDR2 as EKD. Deletions cut 3 bases from V and 2 bases from J, with 19 bases between. This CDR3 is 19 amino acids long. The chain's CDR3 is CACDQIKEEPTWDTRQMFF. CDR3 nucleotide sequence: TGTGCCTGTGACCAAATCAAGGAGGAGCCCACCTGGGACACCCGACAGATGTTTTTC.

Written as DNA, the CDR3 is TGTGCTCTTGGGGGGCCGCTCCTAGGAGCGCTGGGGGATACGTATAAACTCATCTTT. This encodes CALGGPLLGALGDTYKLIF. The V gene is TRDV1, the J gene TRDJ1; 12 bases align to TRDD3. The J gene, left out of TCRdb, was set here by checking the DNA against germline. The length of the CDR3 is 19 residues. V shed 4 bases, J shed 6 bases, and the junction held 18 bases outside the gene matches. The germline CDR1 and CDR2 sequences are TSWWSYY and QGS.

Notes on this clone: With a far larger clone one base away, a read error is the likely cause. This sample includes further DNA sequences coding for the same CDR3. V and J are TRDV2 and TRDJ3; 7 positions match TRDD3. Germline-derived CDR1 and CDR2 are GEAIGNYY and EKD. The CDR3 sequence is 18 residues long. This CDR3 is CACDTLLGSSWDTRQMFF. CDR3 nucleotides: TGTGCCTGTGACACTCTACTGGGGAGCTCCTGGGACACACGACAGATGTTTTTC.

A remark on this clone: This may stem from a read error, because a much larger clone lies one nucleotide away. The chain joins TRDV2 to TRDJ1; TRDD3 agrees at 7 bases. TCRdb leaves out the J gene; it was filled in here by matching the DNA to germline. With 0 bases clipped from V and 0 bases from J, the junction kept 36 bases outside the gene matches. There are 26 residues in the CDR3. From germline, CDR1 is GEAIGNYY and CDR2 EKD. The CDR3 nucleotides are TGTGCCTGTGACACCGTAGTACCTACGAAATTTACTTGGGGATATGAAAAGATGGGGGACACCGATAAACTCATCTTT. Its translation is CACDTVVPTKFTWGYEKMGDTDKLIF.

Of note for this clone: TCRdb has a much larger clone's protein, which differs at residue 10 from the translation of this DNA, likely because of a read error; what is shown is the protein translated from the DNA. V and J are TRDV3 and TRDJ1; the match to TRDD2 covers 8 bases. Germline-derived CDR1 and CDR2 are TVYSNPD and GDNSRS (reference sequence). Trimming removed 1 base from V and 5 bases from J; junction bases left unmatched: 21. This CDR3 has 18 amino acids. The CDR3 sequence: CAFKASYILRGKEDKLIF. The CDR3 region has the DNA TGTGCCTTTAAAGCTTCCTACATCTTGAGGGGCAAGGAGGATAAACTCATCTTT.

This clone has just a few counts. The protein held in TCRdb is that of a much larger clone and does not match this DNA's translation at residue 17, likely because of a read error; the protein shown is translated from the DNA. V and J are TRDV3 and TRDJ2; D is perhaps TRDD2 or TRDD3 (9 bases each). The CDR3 totals 21 residues. In germline, CDR1 is TVYSNPD, CDR2 GDNSRS (reference sequence). The CDR3 loop reads CAFSLPTSLWGIPFLTTQLFF. CDR3 sequence (DNA): TGTGCCTTTAGCCTTCCTACGTCTCTCTGGGGGATTCCTTTTTTGACAACACAACTCTTCTTT.

This clone came up many times. The chain employs TRDV3 and TRDJ1; 10 bases line up with TRDD3. Germline CDR1 TVYSNPD, CDR2 GDNSRS (reference sequence). This CDR3 is 16 amino acids long. Germline trimming cut 1 base from V and 4 bases from J; bases unmatched to any gene: 12. The CDR3 reads CAFTVVTGGLDDKLIF. The CDR3 DNA sequence: TGTGCCTTTACGGTGGTTACTGGGGGATTAGACGATAAACTCATCTTT.

Only a few counts were recorded for this clone. TCRdb's listed protein matches a much larger clone and diverges from this DNA's translation at residue 3, likely through a read error; the protein shown comes from the DNA. The V and J genes are TRDV2 and TRDJ1, with D tentatively TRDD3 (5 bases). Germline values: CDR1 GEAIGNYY, CDR2 EKD. This CDR3 has 16 amino acids. The CDR3 protein is CAYDPIGRYRADKLIF. CDR3 coding DNA: TGTGCCTATGACCCTATTGGGAGATACAGAGCCGATAAACTCATCTTT.

Only a few counts were recorded for this clone. V is TRAV29/DV5 and J is TRDJ1; possible D gene TRDD2, 6 bases. TCRdb leaves out the J gene; it was filled in here by matching the DNA to germline. Germline V gene lookup returns CDR1 NSMFDY and CDR2 ISSIKDK. The CDR3 is 17 amino acids. The germline V and J ends were trimmed by 5 bases and 2 bases, with 25 bases remaining between them. The CDR3 region is CAATSYTLGLITDKLIF. For the CDR3, the DNA is TGTGCAGCCACCTCCTACACTTTGGGATTAATAACCGATAAACTCATCTTT.

In its sample, this clone was seen many times. This chain uses TRDV2 with TRDJ1; 7 nucleotides match TRDD3. J gave up 2 bases and V 6 bases, and 2 bases lay outside the gene matches. Germline CDR1 and CDR2: GEAIGNYY and EKD. The CDR3 length is 12 residues. As DNA, the CDR3 is TGTGCCTGTTGCTGGGGGACCGATAAACTCATCTTT. Translation: CACCWGTDKLIF.

This clone was seen a handful of times. A read error is likely here: a far larger clone is one base away. This CDR3 is also generated by other DNA sequences in the sample. The rearrangement joins TRDV2 to TRDJ1; D possibly matches TRDD2 or TRDD3 (6 bases each). CDR3 size: 18 residues. The V end was cut by 1 base, the J end by 2 bases, with 22 bases between. Germline V lookup: CDR1 GEAIGNYY, CDR2 EKD. CDR3 sequence: CACDTVLRGSPYTDKLIF. CDR3 coding DNA: TGTGCCTGTGACACTGTCCTACGGGGGAGCCCGTATACCGATAAACTCATCTTT.

This clone has more than one count but fewer than ten. Translating this DNA gives a protein that differs at residue 13 from the TCRdb one, which belongs to a much larger clone; a read error is likely, and the protein shown is this translation. The chain is built from TRDV2 and TRDJ1; D could derive from TRDD2 or TRDD3 (6 bases each). V dropped 1 base and J dropped 4 bases, with 24 bases sitting between them. The CDR3 has 18 residues. Germline V gives CDR1 GEAIGNYY, CDR2 EKD. The CDR3 DNA reads as TGTGCCTGTGACACTGTCCTACGGGGGAGCCCGTACAACGATAAACTCATCTTT. This translates into CACDTVLRGSPYNDKLIF.

This clone was detected once. No V gene was called here, but the J gene is TRDJ1; the table gives TRDD3 as D, unverified against the DNA. This CDR3 is 22 amino acids long. DNA of the CDR3: TGTGCCTGTGTCATTTTCCTACCCTCAGGGTGGGGGATACGCCAGTACACCGATAAACTCATCTTT. Amino acids: CACVIFLPSGWGIRQYTDKLIF.

Details on this clone: TCRdb shows a much larger clone's protein in place of this DNA's translation, and the two differ at residue 17, likely through a read error; the protein shown is translated from the DNA. V usage is TRDV2 and J usage is TRDJ3, with a possible D match to TRDD3 (5 bases). The CDR3 is made up of 19 amino acids. Germline CDR1 is GEAIGNYY and CDR2 is EKD. CDR3 protein: CACDQIKEEPSWDTRQLFF. In nucleotides, the CDR3 is TGTGCCTGTGACCAAATCAAGGAGGAGCCCTCCTGGGACACCCGACAGTTGTTTTTC.